This TCR beta chain was sequenced in a study of blood T cell repertoires in COVID-19. Overall study: Sample material is recorded as cDNA or gDNA derived from T cells, B-cell-depleted T cells, or PBMCs.

CDR1 and CDR2 (germline): SGHDT, YYEEEE. With 0 bases clipped from V and 3 bases from J, the junction kept 4 bases outside the gene matches. CDR3 length: 16 amino acids. Concerning this clone: Other DNA sequences in this sample translate to the same CDR3.

The method was immunoSEQ multiplex PCR; TCRdb's version includes in-frame clones alone and lacks a portion of them. The sample lists some 78,000 clones, roughly 88% occurring once. The chain is built from TRBV5-6 and TRBJ2-7; 12 bases align to TRBD1. The sequencing sample was made of peripheral blood. The TCR originated in a man between 50 and 59 years old with active or convalescent COVID-19. The CDR3: CASSLAGTGGLYEQYF. The CDR3 coding sequence is TGTGCCAGCAGCTTGGCAGGGACAGGGGGCCTCTACGAGCAGTACTTC.